The 15 T cell receptor beta chains below come from one sample, sequenced in a study of CD8 T cells in ankylosing spondylitis. Findings of the study overall: Typical of ankylosing spondylitis blood, it appeared, was a TCR beta motif of fewer than 10 highly homologous variants.

TCRdb re-called the 5' RACE reads through MiXCR, storing one row per CDR3 protein. The repertoire holds 500,000 or so distinct CDR3 sequences, with roughly 5.3% as singletons. No antigens are known for them. Sequences were obtained from blood, either unsorted or a sorted T cell fraction (not recorded which). These receptors all stem from a male donor with ankylosing spondylitis.

This clonotype was observed at least ten times. V is TRBV20-1 and J is TRBJ2-7; 10 bases match TRBD2. V trimming: 0 bases; J trimming: 4 bases; junction bases outside the gene matches: 9. Germline loops: CDR1 DFQATT, CDR2 SNEGSKA (reference sequence). The CDR3 extends over 16 amino acids. The CDR3 bases are TGCAGTGCTAGAGAAGAAGGAACTAGCGGGATTTACGAGCAGTACTTC. It specifies CSAREEGTSGIYEQYF.

This clonotype was detected many times. This chain connects TRBV27 to TRBJ1-5; D may be TRBD1 (6 bases). Trimming pared 6 bases from V and 0 bases from J, leaving 12 bases between. There are 15 residues in the CDR3. Per the germline V gene, CDR1 is MNHEY and CDR2 is SMNVEV (reference sequence). CDR3 DNA: TGTGCCAGCAGAGAGACAGGTTATAGCAATCAGCCCCAGCATTTT. This codes for CASRETGYSNQPQHF.

Ten or more counts support this clonotype. The chain has TRBV5-8 and TRBJ2-2, with 10 bases fitting TRBD1. Germline-derived CDR1 and CDR2 are SGHTS and YDEGEE. V shed 3 bases, J shed 3 bases, and the junction held 8 bases outside the gene matches. CDR3 length equals 17 residues. The CDR3 region is CASSSVPGTGDTGELFF. CDR3 DNA sequence: TGTGCCAGCAGCTCGGTGCCCGGGACAGGGGACACCGGGGAGCTGTTTTTT.

This clonotype appeared many times. The chain combines TRBV3-1 with TRBJ2-7; 8 positions agree with TRBD2. CDR3 size: 15 residues. Trimming removed 1 base from V and 4 bases from J; junction bases left unmatched: 6. From germline, CDR1 is LGHDT and CDR2 YNNKEL (reference sequence). Here the CDR3 DNA reads TGTGCCAGCAGCCAAGCGGTAGCGGGAAGTTACGAGCAGTACTTC. Protein sequence: CASSQAVAGSYEQYF.

The table lists this clonotype with many counts. The rearrangement joins TRBV28 to TRBJ1-5; D might be TRBD1 (6 bases). The CDR3 consists of 15 residues. Trimming pared 3 bases from V and 6 bases from J, leaving 15 bases between. The V gene's germline CDR1 is MDHEN and CDR2 SYDVKM. The CDR3 sequence: CASSFSGAGGQPQHF. DNA of the CDR3: TGTGCCAGCAGTTTTTCAGGGGCGGGGGGTCAGCCCCAGCATTTT. Full variable domain (missing parts from reference TRBV28 and TRBJ1-5): DVKVTQSSRYLVKRTGEKVFLECVQDMDHENMFWYRQDPGLGLRLIYFSYDVKMKEKGDIPEGYSVSREKKERFSLILESASTNQTSMYLCASSFSGAGGQPQHFGDGTRLSIL.

This clonotype was detected many times. The rearrangement links TRBV25-1 to TRBJ1-1, with TRBD1 identical over 9 bases. CDR1 and CDR2 from the germline V gene are MGHDK and SYGVNS. V trimming: 5 bases; J trimming: 4 bases; junction bases outside the gene matches: 17. This CDR3 contains 18 residues. The CDR3 protein is CASSTQRGQGLGGTEAFF. In DNA form, the CDR3 reads TGTGCCAGCAGTACACAGAGGGGACAGGGACTCGGTGGCACTGAAGCTTTCTTT.

In this sample, this clonotype turned up many times. The chain joins TRBV24-1 to TRBJ1-6; D call uncertain. The V and J ends lost 3 bases and 14 bases respectively, with 16 bases between them. The CDR3 loop spans 14 amino acids. Germline V gene lookup returns CDR1 KGHDR and CDR2 SFDVKD. CDR3 sequence: CATSDTGRMGTLHF. CDR3 coding DNA: TGTGCCACCAGTGATACCGGACGGATGGGGACCCTCCACTTT.

This clonotype was seen repeatedly, ten times or more. The chain combines TRBV6-5 with TRBJ2-7; 7 bases are shared with TRBD1. This CDR3 is built from 14 residues. V was pared by 0 bases and J by 4 bases, with 3 bases of the junction left unmatched. Looked up from germline, CDR1 is MNHEY and CDR2 is SVGAGI. CDR3 coding DNA: TGTGCCAGCAGTTACTCGGGACAGCTTTACGAGCAGTACTTC. The encoded protein is CASSYSGQLYEQYF.

In its sample, this clonotype was seen many times. The chain carries TRBV7-9 and TRBJ1-1; D gene unclear. Between the trimmed V and J ends, which lost 3 bases and 7 bases, there was a span of 6 bases. CDR3 size: 11 residues. Germline V gene lookup returns CDR1 SEHNR and CDR2 FQNEAQ (reference sequence). The CDR3 nucleotides are TGTGCCAGCAGCTTTGACGGTGAAGCTTTCTTT. It encodes CASSFDGEAFF. Filled out from reference TRBV7-9 and TRBJ1-1, the complete variable domain reads DTGVSQNPRHKITKRGQNVTFRCDPISEHNRLYWYRQTLGQGPEFLTYFQNEAQLEKSRLLSDRFSAERPKGSFSTLEIQRTEQGDSAMYLCASSFDGEAFFGQGTRLTVV.

This clonotype appeared many times. This chain connects TRBV20-1 to TRBJ2-3, with TRBD1 as a possible D gene (6 bases). CDR1 and CDR2 from the germline V gene are DFQATT and SNEGSKA (reference sequence). The CDR3 runs to 13 residues. V lost 6 bases, J lost 6 bases, and 16 bases lay in between. Written as DNA, the CDR3 is TGCAGTGCACAGAGACAGGCAAAGGATACGCAGTATTTT. Amino acid sequence: CSAQRQAKDTQYF.

This clonotype occurred many times. The V gene is TRBV9, the J gene TRBJ2-1; 8 positions agree with TRBD2. Germline CDR1 and CDR2: SGDLS and YYNGEE. V lost 2 bases to trimming and J lost 0 bases; unmatched junction nucleotides: 4. CDR3 length equals 16 residues. This CDR3 is CASSVQLAGSYNEQFF. The DNA for the CDR3 is TGTGCCAGCAGCGTCCAGCTAGCGGGCTCCTACAATGAGCAGTTCTTC.

This clonotype was recorded at least ten times. This chain links TRBV12-3 or TRBV12-4 with TRBJ2-2, with TRBD1 matching over 8 bases. V was pared by 6 bases and J by 4 bases, with 10 bases of the junction left unmatched. The CDR3 consists of 16 residues. The CDR3 nucleotides are TGTGCCAGCAGGCCTTTTTGGACAGGGAGCACCGGGGAGCTGTTTTTT. Amino acid sequence: CASRPFWTGSTGELFF.

Ten or more counts support this clonotype. V and J are TRBV20-1 and TRBJ2-7; 8 bases line up with TRBD2. With V trimmed by 6 bases and J by 3 bases, 10 bases remained unmatched. The germline V gene has CDR1 DFQATT and CDR2 SNEGSKA (reference sequence). This CDR3 is built from 14 residues. The chain's CDR3 is CSAIAAAGVYEQYF. In DNA, the CDR3 is TGCAGTGCCATAGCAGCAGCGGGGGTCTACGAGCAGTACTTC.

At least ten counts were recorded for this clonotype. This rearrangement joins TRBV7-2 to TRBJ1-5, with TRBD1 matching 7 bases. CDR1 SGHTA and CDR2 FQGNSA come from the germline V gene. The J segment lost 5 bases and the V segment lost 3 bases, leaving 10 bases of the junction unmatched. The CDR3 totals 16 residues. The CDR3 is CASSFLGGGLDQPQHF. The CDR3 DNA reads as TGTGCCAGCAGCTTTCTAGGAGGGGGCTTGGATCAGCCCCAGCATTTT.

This clonotype was seen more than once but under ten times. The CDR3 DNA reads TGTGCCAGCAGCGCCGGTGGAATCTCTGGGGCCAACGTCCTGACTTTC. It is translated as CASSAGGISGANVLTF. The chain has TRBV9 and TRBJ2-6; D remains ambiguous. CDR1 is SGDLS and CDR2 is YYNGEE in the germline V gene. Trimming took off 3 bases at V and 0 bases at J, with 10 bases between the two ends. The CDR3 spans 16 residues.